The 20 T cell receptor beta chains below were found in one sample sequenced in a study of CD8+CD57+ T cells in acquired aplastic anemia. Sequencing involved patients with CD8+CD57+ cell expansion previously shown by flow cytometry. Using genomic DNA as the template, TCR beta VDJ and CDR3 profiling was carried out. TCRdb reprocessed the reads via MiXCR and lists one record per CDR3 protein. This table holds roughly 200,000 distinct CDR3 sequences, around 63% found once. The source material was sorted CD4+, CD8+, or CD8+CD57+ T cells (not recorded which) from PBMCs. Receptor source: a human donor with aplastic anemia.

The J gene is TRBJ1-1, the V gene TRBV5-5; weak D call: TRBD1 (5 bases). Trimming removed 7 bases at V and 3 bases at J, with 13 bases between. The CDR3 runs 13 residues. CDR1 SGHKS and CDR2 YYEKEE come from the germline V gene (reference sequence). In DNA form, the CDR3 reads TGTGCCAGCTGGTGGGGGACTCACACTGAAGCTTTCTTT. Translated, it gives CASWWGTHTEAFF. Combining the CDR3 with reference TRBV5-5 and TRBJ1-1 gives the whole variable domain DAGVTQSPTHLIKTRGQQVTLRCSPISGHKSVSWYQQVLGQGPQFIFQYYEKEERGRGNFPDRFSARQFPNYSSELNVNALLLGDSALYLCASWWGTHTEAFFGQGTRLTVV.

The gene calls are TRBV25-1 and TRBJ2-3, with a weak D call TRBD1 (6 bases). V gave up 1 base and J gave up 3 bases, with 11 bases separating them. This CDR3 is built from 15 residues. Per germline, CDR1 MGHDK and CDR2 SYGVNS. The CDR3 loop is CASSESGRGTDTQYF. In DNA form, the CDR3 reads TGTGCCAGCAGTGAATCGGGCAGGGGAACAGATACGCAGTATTTT.

The chain joins TRBV20-1 to TRBJ1-1; a possible D gene is TRBD1 (6 bases). This CDR3 comprises 13 residues. Germline V gives CDR1 DFQATT, CDR2 SNEGSKA (reference sequence). V dropped 1 base and J dropped 5 bases, with 11 bases sitting between them. The CDR3 sequence is CSARAGVDTEAFF. CDR3 DNA sequence: TGCAGTGCTAGAGCAGGGGTTGATACTGAAGCTTTCTTT.

This clonotype has just a few counts. This rearrangement joins TRBV29-1 to TRBJ2-7, with D perhaps matching TRBD2 (5 bases). There are 10 residues in the CDR3. Trimming removed 5 bases from V and 7 bases from J, with 9 bases in between. Per germline, CDR1 SQVTM and CDR2 ANQGSEA. The CDR3 loop is CSVSTGEQYF. The CDR3 DNA reads as TGCAGCGTTAGTACGGGGGAGCAGTACTTC.

This clonotype was counted ten times or more. The genes are TRBV9 and TRBJ1-5; 7 bases map to TRBD1. V dropped 4 bases and J dropped 4; count of bases not matched to a gene: 5. CDR3 size: 14 residues. Looked up from germline, CDR1 is SGDLS and CDR2 is YYNGEE. The CDR3 coding sequence is TGTGCCAGCAGCCCGGGACAGTCGAATCAGCCCCAGCATTTT. It codes for CASSPGQSNQPQHF.

The genes are TRBV29-1 and TRBJ2-7; 8 bases agree with TRBD1. Germline V gene lookup returns CDR1 SQVTM and CDR2 ANQGSEA. This CDR3 is built from 11 residues. V shed 7 bases and J 6 bases; nucleotides not matched to a gene: 5. In nucleotides, the CDR3 is TGCAGCGCCGAGACAGGGGCCGAGCAGTACTTC. Translated: CSAETGAEQYF.

Comment on this clonotype: One junction end disagrees with the germline gene, perhaps due to a read error. The chain recombines TRBV20-1 with TRBJ2-5; a possible D gene is TRBD1 (7 bases). The CDR3 spans 13 residues. The germline gives CDR1 DFQATT, CDR2 SNEGSKA (reference sequence). The CDR3 sequence: CSAPARGEETKYF. CDR3 coding DNA: TGCAGTGCTCCCGCCAGGGGGGAAGAGACCAAGTACTTC.

The V and J genes are TRBV7-8 and TRBJ1-6; D uncertain. This CDR3 is built from 14 residues. V shed 2 bases and J shed 9 bases, with 11 bases lying between them. Germline CDR1 SGHVS, CDR2 FQNEAQ. This chain's CDR3 is CASSLLPPSSPLHF. Written as DNA, the CDR3 is TGTGCCAGCAGCTTACTTCCGCCTTCTTCACCCCTCCACTTT.

The chain employs TRBV2 and TRBJ1-6; a possible D gene is TRBD1 (6 bases). V dropped 4 bases and J dropped 4 bases, with 8 bases sitting between them. The CDR3 contains 14 residues. The germline gives CDR1 SNHLY, CDR2 FYNNEI. The chain's CDR3 is CASSADRYNSPLHF. Here the CDR3 DNA reads TGTGCCAGCAGTGCGGACAGATATAATTCACCCCTCCACTTT.

The rearrangement joins TRBV15 to TRBJ2-3; TRBD1 is a possible D gene (5 bases). The V gene's germline CDR1 is LNHNV and CDR2 YYDKDF (reference sequence). Trimming stripped 3 bases from V and 1 base from J, with 11 bases between. The CDR3 is 15 residues long. CDR3 region: CATSSLLTGTDTQYF. The CDR3 nucleotides read TGTGCCACCAGCAGCTTACTGACAGGCACAGATACGCAGTATTTT.

In its sample, this clonotype was seen many times. CDR3 amino acids: CASSFSGGTEAFF. DNA of the CDR3: TGTGCCAGCAGCTTTAGCGGGGGAACTGAAGCTTTCTTT. The chain links TRBV5-5 to TRBJ1-1, with a possible D match to TRBD1 (5 bases). Germline CDR1 and CDR2: SGHKS and YYEKEE (reference sequence). V was pared by 2 bases and J by 5 bases, with 10 bases between. There are 13 residues in the CDR3.

The rearrangement joins TRBV2 to TRBJ2-5, with TRBD2 matching over 9 bases. With 2 bases clipped from V and 4 bases from J, the junction kept 11 bases outside the gene matches. This CDR3 spans 17 amino acids. Germline V gene data show CDR1 as SNHLY and CDR2 as FYNNEI. The DNA for the CDR3 is TGTGCCAGCAGTGAACGAGCTAGCGGGATGGGGCCAGAGACCCAGTACTTC. It yields the protein CASSERASGMGPETQYF.

The chain recombines TRBV19 with TRBJ2-5, with unresolved D. The CDR3 covers 13 residues. V lost 7 bases, J lost 2 bases, and 11 bases lay in between. Germline values: CDR1 LNHDA, CDR2 SQIVND (reference sequence). The CDR3 nucleotides are TGTGCCAGTACCCCAAGGCCTCAAGAGACCCAGTACTTC. Its translation: CASTPRPQETQYF.

This clonotype was seen only a few times. The genes are TRBV7-8 and TRBJ1-1, with D uncertain. The V gene lost 3 bases and the J gene lost 0 bases, with 11 bases spanning the gap. This CDR3 region has 15 residues. CDR1 is SGHVS and CDR2 is FQNEAQ in the germline V gene. The DNA for the CDR3 is TGTGCCAGCAGCTTGTCCTCAAATCTGAACACTGAAGCTTTCTTT. Translated: CASSLSSNLNTEAFF.

This clonotype was detected many times. This sequence joins TRBV9 and TRBJ2-3; 11 nucleotides line up with TRBD2. The CDR3 runs 15 residues. The junction had 0 bases not matched to a gene; V was cut back by 2 bases and J by 1 base. Looked up from germline, CDR1 is SGDLS and CDR2 is YYNGEE. The CDR3 DNA sequence: TGTGCCAGCAGCGTGACTAGCGGGGGCACAGATACGCAGTATTTT. Translating gives CASSVTSGGTDTQYF.

This clonotype was seen a single time. The rearrangement uses TRBV15 and TRBJ2-1, with a possible D match to TRBD2 (6 bases). Per germline, CDR1 LNHNV and CDR2 YYDKDF (reference sequence). V lost 4 bases, J lost 5 bases, and 18 bases lay in between. CDR3 length: 16 residues. CDR3 nucleotides: TGTGCCACCAGCAATCCCGGGGGAGGTCTCGACAATGAGCAGTTCTTC. Its protein is CATSNPGGGLDNEQFF.

With respect to this clonotype: One end of the junction varies from germline; a read error may be responsible. The chain carries TRBV19 and TRBJ1-5; possibly TRBD1 for D (5 bases). Germline CDR1 is LNHDA and CDR2 is SQIVND (reference sequence). The CDR3 covers 13 residues. The CDR3 protein is CASSILGDQTQHF. The CDR3 DNA reads as TGTGCAAGTAGTATCCTAGGGGACCAGACCCAGCATTTT.

The chain couples TRBV5-1 to TRBJ2-7; 9 bases are a match to TRBD1. Trimming cost V 0 bases and J 4 bases; bases outside gene matches: 5. This CDR3 is 15 amino acids long. Per germline, CDR1 SGHRS and CDR2 YFSETQ. The CDR3 DNA sequence: TGCGCCAGCAGCTTGGAGGGACAGGGTGTGTACGAGCAGTACTTC. Protein: CASSLEGQGVYEQYF. Combining the CDR3 with reference TRBV5-1 and TRBJ2-7 gives the whole variable domain KAGVTQTPRYLIKTRGQQVTLSCSPISGHRSVSWYQQTPGQGLQFLFEYFSETQRNKGNFPGRFSGRQFSNSRSEMNVSTLELGDSALYLCASSLEGQGVYEQYFGPGTRLTVT.

The CDR3 region is CASSAEAIGNHGYTF. The CDR3 DNA sequence: TGTGCCAGCAGTGCCGAGGCCATAGGAAATCATGGCTACACCTTC. This rearrangement joins TRBV2 to TRBJ1-2; D gene unclear. This CDR3 region has 15 residues. V lost 4 bases, J lost 6 bases, and 18 bases lay in between. Germline-derived CDR1 and CDR2 are SNHLY and FYNNEI. The variable domain in full, completed from reference TRBV2 and TRBJ1-2, reads EPEVTQTPSHQVTQMGQEVILRCVPISNHLYFYWYRQILGQKVEFLVSFYNNEISEKSEIFDDQFSVERPDGSNFTLKIRSTKLEDSAMYFCASSAEAIGNHGYTFGSGTRLTVV.

This clonotype was observed many times. The chain combines TRBV20-1 with TRBJ1-1, with 8 nucleotides matching TRBD1. Germline V gene lookup returns CDR1 DFQATT and CDR2 SNEGSKA (reference sequence). This CDR3 contains 15 residues. V was clipped by 4 bases and J by 1 base; unmatched bases: 8. Here the CDR3 DNA reads TGCAGTGCTACTCCTCGACAGGGGCGGAACACTGAAGCTTTCTTT. Residues: CSATPRQGRNTEAFF.